This TCR beta chain emerged from a study of T cell responses to AZD1222 COVID-19 vaccine. Sequencing used immunoSEQ multiplex PCR; TCRdb keeps in-frame clones, though not all of them. The sample carries 100,000 to 150,000 clones, around 90% recorded once. V lost 4 bases, J lost 7 bases, and 11 bases lay in between. Per the germline V gene, CDR1 is LGHDT and CDR2 is YNNKEL (reference sequence). The length of the CDR3 is 12 residues. Sequencing was performed on peripheral blood, taken on day 0 of AZD1222 vaccination. V gene TRBV3-1 (or the pseudogene TRBV3-2) combines with J gene TRBJ2-7, with a tentative D call TRBD2 (6 bases). This receptor was taken from an adult in good health. The CDR3: CASSPPGEEQYF. In DNA form, the CDR3 reads TGTGCCAGCAGCCCTCCGGGGGAAGAGCAGTACTTC.